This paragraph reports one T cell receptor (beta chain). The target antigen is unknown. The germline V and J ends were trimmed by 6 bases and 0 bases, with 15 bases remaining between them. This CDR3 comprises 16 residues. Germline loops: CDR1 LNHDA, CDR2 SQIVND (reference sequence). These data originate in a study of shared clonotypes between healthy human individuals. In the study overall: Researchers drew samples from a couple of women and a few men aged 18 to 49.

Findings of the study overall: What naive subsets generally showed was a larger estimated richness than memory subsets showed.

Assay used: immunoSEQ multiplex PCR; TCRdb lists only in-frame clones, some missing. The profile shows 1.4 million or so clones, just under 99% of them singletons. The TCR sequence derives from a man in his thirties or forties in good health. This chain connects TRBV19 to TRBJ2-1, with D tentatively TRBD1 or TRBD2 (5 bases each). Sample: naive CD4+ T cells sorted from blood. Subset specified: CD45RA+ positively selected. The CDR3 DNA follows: TGTGCCAGTAGGGCCCCGGGACCCCGCTCCTACAATGAGCAGTTCTTC. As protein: CASRAPGPRSYNEQFF. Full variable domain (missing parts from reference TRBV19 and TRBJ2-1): DGGITQSPKYLFRKEGQNVTLSCEQNLNHDAMYWYRQDPGQGLRLIYYSQIVNDFQKGDIAEGYSVSREKKESFPLTVTSAQKNPTAFYLCASRAPGPRSYNEQFFGPGTRLTVL.